This TCR beta chain was profiled in a study of metastatic and nonmetastatic thyroid tumors. Study-wide context: A comparison of repertoires was made across blood and tumor or nodule tissue from malignant and benign thyroid patients.

Study outcomes and limitations: For both blood and tumor, malignant thyroid tumors reportedly showed significantly higher TCR beta diversity than benign nodules did.

TCRdb re-analyzed the PCR reads using MiXCR. The sample lists about 14,000 clones; 20% to 30% were seen once. No patient received treatment before thyroid surgery. This clone was picked up many times. Its target is not known. This TCR derives from a female donor with papillary thyroid cancer or a benign thyroid nodule (not recorded which). Some clones in this sample may be carry-over from other donors' samples. Sequenced material: blood.

In DNA form, the CDR3 reads TGCGCCAGCAGCCCCTTAGCGGGGGGGTACAATGAGCAGTTCTTC. The encoded protein is CASSPLAGGYNEQFF. The gene calls are TRBV5-1 and TRBJ2-1; 11 bases match TRBD2. The germline CDR1 and CDR2 sequences are SGHRS and YFSETQ. V was pared by 4 bases and J by 4 bases, with 4 bases of the junction left unmatched. This CDR3 region has 15 residues.